This T cell receptor beta chain is from a study of T cells in Graves' hyperthyroidism and ophthalmopathy. Amplification of TCR beta CDR3 regions was performed using RNA transcripts as template. HTBI primers drove first-round RT-PCR of the TCR CDR3. TCRdb passed the multiplex PCR reads through MiXCR, listing each CDR3 protein once. The sample has a few hundred thousand distinct CDR3 sequences, more than 45% seen once. The CDR3 length is 15 residues. Germline loops: CDR1 SGHTA, CDR2 FQGTGA. Of note for this clonotype: Antigen: not known.

Study-level findings and limits: Progression to ophthalmopathy was predicted a median of roughly 6.5 months early. Blood also contained most expanded thyroid clonotypes above 0.001.

Over 18 months, lack of ophthalmopathy progression marked Graves' hyperthyroidism as stable. Aged 18 to 65, the patients had hyperthyroidism that was newly diagnosed and had lasted under 2 months. This clonotype originated in a young woman with Graves' hyperthyroidism. The rearrangement joins TRBV7-3 to TRBJ2-2; TRBD1 matches 10 bases. The J call may be faulty, since TRBJ2-1 better matches the DNA end. Source material: peripheral blood or thyroid tissue (not recorded which). The CDR3 coding sequence is TGTGCCAGCAGTTACAGGACAGGGGGGATCAATGAGCAGTTCTTC. This encodes CASSYRTGGINEQFF.